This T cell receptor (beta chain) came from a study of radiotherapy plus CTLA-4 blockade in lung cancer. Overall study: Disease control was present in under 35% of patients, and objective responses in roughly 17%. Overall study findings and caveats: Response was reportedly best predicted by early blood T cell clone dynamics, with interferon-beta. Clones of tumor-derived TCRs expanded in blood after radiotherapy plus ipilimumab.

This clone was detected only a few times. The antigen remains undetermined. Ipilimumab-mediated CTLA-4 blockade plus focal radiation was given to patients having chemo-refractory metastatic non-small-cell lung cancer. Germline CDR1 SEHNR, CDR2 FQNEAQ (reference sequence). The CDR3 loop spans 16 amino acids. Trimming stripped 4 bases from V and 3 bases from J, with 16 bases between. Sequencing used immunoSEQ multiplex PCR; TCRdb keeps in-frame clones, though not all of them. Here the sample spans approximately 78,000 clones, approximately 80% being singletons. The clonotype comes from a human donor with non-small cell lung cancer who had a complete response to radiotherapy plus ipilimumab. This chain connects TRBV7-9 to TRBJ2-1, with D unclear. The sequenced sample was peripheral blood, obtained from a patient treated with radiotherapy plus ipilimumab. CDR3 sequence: CASSSPMSEGYNEQFF. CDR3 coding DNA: TGTGCCAGCAGCTCCCCGATGAGCGAAGGCTACAATGAGCAGTTCTTC. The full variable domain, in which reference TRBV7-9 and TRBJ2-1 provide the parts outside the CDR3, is DTGVSQNPRHKITKRGQNVTFRCDPISEHNRLYWYRQTLGQGPEFLTYFQNEAQLEKSRLLSDRFSAERPKGSFSTLEIQRTEQGDSAMYLCASSSPMSEGYNEQFFGPGTRLTVL.